The clone carrying this TCR beta chain appeared many times. Its antigen is currently unknown. The data were taken from a study of T cells in Graves' hyperthyroidism and ophthalmopathy. Study results and limitations: Most thyroid clonotypes expanded above 0.001 appeared in blood too.

RNA transcripts provided the source from which TCR beta CDR3 regions were amplified. Carried out on the TCR CDR3, a first-round RT-PCR used the HTBI primer set. In TCRdb, the multiplex PCR reads were re-called with MiXCR into one record per CDR3 protein. The profile shows about 290,000 distinct CDR3 sequences, about an eighth of them singletons. The sequencing sample was made of blood. This sequence was found in a woman aged 30 to 39 with Graves' hyperthyroidism that later progressed to Graves' ophthalmopathy.

CDR3 nucleotides: TGTGCCTCGTTGGTGGGAGGTCTTAACTATGGCTACACCTTC. The encoded protein is CASLVGGLNYGYTF. The chain uses TRBV2 and TRBJ1-2; D unresolved. The germline V gene encodes CDR1 SNHLY and CDR2 FYNNEI. The CDR3 sequence is 14 residues long. Trimming removed 11 bases at V and 1 base at J, with 17 bases between.